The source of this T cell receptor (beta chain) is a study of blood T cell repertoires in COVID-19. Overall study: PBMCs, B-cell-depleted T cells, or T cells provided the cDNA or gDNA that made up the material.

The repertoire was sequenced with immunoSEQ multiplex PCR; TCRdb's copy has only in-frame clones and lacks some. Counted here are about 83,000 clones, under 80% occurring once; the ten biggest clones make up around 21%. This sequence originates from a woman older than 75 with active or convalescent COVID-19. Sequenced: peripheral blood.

As DNA, the CDR3 is TGTGCCAGCAGTCCAGGGGACACAAACACTGAAGCTTTCTTT. Its translation: CASSPGDTNTEAFF. The rearrangement links TRBV6-5 to TRBJ1-1; tentative D call: TRBD1 (6 bases). V lost 5 bases and J lost 2, with 12 bases in between. The CDR3 loop spans 14 amino acids. The germline gives CDR1 MNHEY, CDR2 SVGAGI.